Listed below are T cell receptor beta chains from one sample, sequenced in a study of T cell repertoires in cytomegalovirus infection. One entry per CDR3 protein results from TCRdb running MiXCR on the reads. This repertoire shows about 240,000 distinct CDR3 sequences, under 8.5% found once; its top ten account for 5.5% to 6.5%. The sequenced sample was PBMCs. These receptors all stem from a human donor in good health (CMV status not recorded). Some clones in this sample may be carry-over from other donors' samples. CDR3s include the opening cysteine and the closing phenylalanine or tryptophan.

j_call	v_call	cdr3_aa
TRBJ1-4	TRBV5-4	CASSRDTSEKLFF
TRBJ1-5	TRBV28	CASSSPGQGREPQHF
TRBJ2-4	TRBV20-1	CSAPGRALGENIQYF
TRBJ2-7	TRBV11-2	CASSYERGRSYAQYF
TRBJ2-1	TRBV6-1	CVTSGGLNEQFF
TRBJ1-1	TRBV19	CASANVARGTEAFF
TRBJ2-7	TRBV24-1	CATSDAATVKYF
TRBJ1-1	TRBV29-1	CSESQGTGTEAFF
TRBJ1-5	TRBV28	CASSILQGARDQPQHF
TRBJ1-4	TRBV7-9	CASSAGRAIGNEKLFF
TRBJ1-5	TRBV30	CAWSVSSNQPQHF